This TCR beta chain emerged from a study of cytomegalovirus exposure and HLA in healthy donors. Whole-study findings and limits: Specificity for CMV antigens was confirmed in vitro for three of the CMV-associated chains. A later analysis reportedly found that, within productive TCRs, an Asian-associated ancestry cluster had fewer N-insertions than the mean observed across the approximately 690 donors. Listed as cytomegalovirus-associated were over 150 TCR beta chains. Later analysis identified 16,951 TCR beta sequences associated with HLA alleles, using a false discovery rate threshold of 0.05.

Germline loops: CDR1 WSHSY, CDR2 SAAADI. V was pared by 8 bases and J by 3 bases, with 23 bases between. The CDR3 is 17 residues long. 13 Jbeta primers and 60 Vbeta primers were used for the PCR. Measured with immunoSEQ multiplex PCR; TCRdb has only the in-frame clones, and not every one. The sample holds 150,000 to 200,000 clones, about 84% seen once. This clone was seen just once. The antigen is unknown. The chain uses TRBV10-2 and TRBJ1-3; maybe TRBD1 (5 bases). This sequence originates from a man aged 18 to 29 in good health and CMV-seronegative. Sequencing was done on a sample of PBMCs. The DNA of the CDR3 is TGCGCCAGCTCCCACCCAGTTTACAGGAGGGGTGGAAACACCATATATTTT. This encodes CASSHPVYRRGGNTIYF.